This record covers a single T cell receptor beta chain. One end of the junction does not line up with germline, which may come from a read error. Then a second PCR, running about 7 to 11 cycles, was carried out with a sample-barcoded 5' primer and a J-beta primer mix. TCRdb analysed the 5' RACE reads with MiXCR anew, one entry per CDR3 protein. The table lists 450,000 to 700,000 distinct CDR3 sequences, 25% to 30% of them singletons, with around 18% in the top ten. The entry originates in a study of blood T cells in healthy people across ages. As for the study in general: With template switching, about one barcoded beta molecule was captured per two T cells.

CDR1 is GTSNPN and CDR2 is SVGIG in the germline V gene (reference sequence). The CDR3 consists of 13 residues. The specimen sequenced was blood. The source of this sequence is a woman aged 70-85 years in good health. The V call is TRBV30, the J call TRBJ1-1, with D perhaps TRBD1 (5 bases). The CDR3 reads CAGSRQTGTEAFF. As DNA, the CDR3 is TGTGCCGGGAGTCGACAGACGGGCACTGAAGCTTTCTTT.